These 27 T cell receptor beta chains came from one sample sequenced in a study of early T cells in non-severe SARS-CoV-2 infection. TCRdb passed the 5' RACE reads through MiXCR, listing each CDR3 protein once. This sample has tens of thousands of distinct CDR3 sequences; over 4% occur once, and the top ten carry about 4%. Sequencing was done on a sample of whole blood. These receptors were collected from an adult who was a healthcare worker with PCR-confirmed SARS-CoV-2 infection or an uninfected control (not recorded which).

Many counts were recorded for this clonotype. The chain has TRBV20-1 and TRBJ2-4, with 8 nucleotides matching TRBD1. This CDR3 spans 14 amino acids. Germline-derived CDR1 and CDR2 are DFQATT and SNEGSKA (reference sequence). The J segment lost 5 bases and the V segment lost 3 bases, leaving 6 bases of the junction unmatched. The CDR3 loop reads CSARIQGEENIQYF. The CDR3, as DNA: TGCAGTGCTAGGATACAGGGGGAGGAAAACATTCAGTACTTC.

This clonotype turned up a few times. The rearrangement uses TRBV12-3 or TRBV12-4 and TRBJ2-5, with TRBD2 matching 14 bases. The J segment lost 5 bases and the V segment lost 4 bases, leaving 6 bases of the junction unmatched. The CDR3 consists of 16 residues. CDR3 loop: CASSSRLAGGPETQYF. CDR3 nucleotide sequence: TGTGCCAGCAGTTCAAGACTAGCGGGGGGGCCGGAGACCCAGTACTTC.

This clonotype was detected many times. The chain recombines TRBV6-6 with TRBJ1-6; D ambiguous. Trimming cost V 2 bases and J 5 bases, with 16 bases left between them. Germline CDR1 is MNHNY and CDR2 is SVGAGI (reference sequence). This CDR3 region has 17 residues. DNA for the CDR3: TGTGCCAGCAGTTACGATGGTTCGCAGCCCAATAATTCACCCCTCCACTTT. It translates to CASSYDGSQPNNSPLHF.

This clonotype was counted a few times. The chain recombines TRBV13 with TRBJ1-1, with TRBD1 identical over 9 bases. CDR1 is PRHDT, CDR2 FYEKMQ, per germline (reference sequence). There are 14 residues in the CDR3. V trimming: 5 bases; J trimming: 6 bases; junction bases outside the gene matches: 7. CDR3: CASSRGQGWAEAFF. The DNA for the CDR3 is TGTGCCAGCAGCCGGGGACAGGGCTGGGCTGAAGCTTTCTTT.

The CDR3 protein is CAWRRGTYNEQFF. DNA of the CDR3: TGTGCCTGGAGGCGAGGAACTTACAATGAGCAGTTCTTC. The chain carries TRBV30 and TRBJ2-1; D is unresolved. V was shortened by 3 bases and J by 4 bases, with 10 bases between the two germline ends. CDR3 size: 13 residues. Germline assignment: CDR1 GTSNPN and CDR2 SVGIG (reference sequence).

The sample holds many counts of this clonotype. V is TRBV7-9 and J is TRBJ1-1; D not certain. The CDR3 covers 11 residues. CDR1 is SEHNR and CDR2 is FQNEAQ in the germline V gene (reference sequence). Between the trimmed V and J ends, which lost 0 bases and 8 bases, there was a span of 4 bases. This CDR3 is CASSLAGEAFF. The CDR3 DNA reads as TGTGCCAGCAGCTTAGCGGGGGAAGCTTTCTTT.

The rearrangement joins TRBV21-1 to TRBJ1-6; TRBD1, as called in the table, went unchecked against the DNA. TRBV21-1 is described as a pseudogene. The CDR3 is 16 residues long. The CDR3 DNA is TGTGCCAGCATCAGAGACAGGGCTGGGATAATGTCACCCCTCCACTTT. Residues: CASIRDRAGIMSPLHF.

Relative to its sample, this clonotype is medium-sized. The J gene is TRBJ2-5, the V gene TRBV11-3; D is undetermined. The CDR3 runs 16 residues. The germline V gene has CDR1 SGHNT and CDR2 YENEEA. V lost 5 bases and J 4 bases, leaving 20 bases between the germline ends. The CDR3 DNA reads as TGTGCCAGCAGCCCAAGAAGGACGGCGATCGCAGAGACCCAGTACTTC. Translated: CASSPRRTAIAETQYF. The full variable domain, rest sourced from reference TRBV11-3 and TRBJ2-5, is EAGVVQSPRYKIIEKKQPVAFWCNPISGHNTLYWYLQNLGQGPELLIRYENEEAVDDSQLPKDRFSAERLKGVDSTLKIQPAELGDSAVYLCASSPRRTAIAETQYFGPGTRLLVL.

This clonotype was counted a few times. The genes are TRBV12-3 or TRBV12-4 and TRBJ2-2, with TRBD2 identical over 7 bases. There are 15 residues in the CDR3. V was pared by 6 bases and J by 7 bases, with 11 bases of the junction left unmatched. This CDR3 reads CASSPPGGKVGELFF. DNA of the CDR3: TGTGCCAGCAGCCCCCCCGGGGGGAAGGTCGGGGAGCTGTTTTTT.

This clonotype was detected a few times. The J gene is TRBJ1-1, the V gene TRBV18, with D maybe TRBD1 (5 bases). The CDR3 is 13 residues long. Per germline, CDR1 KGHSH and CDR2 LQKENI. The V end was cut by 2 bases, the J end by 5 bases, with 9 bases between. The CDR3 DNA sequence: TGTGCCAGCTCACCAGGGGCTAGGACTGAAGCTTTCTTT. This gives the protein CASSPGARTEAFF.

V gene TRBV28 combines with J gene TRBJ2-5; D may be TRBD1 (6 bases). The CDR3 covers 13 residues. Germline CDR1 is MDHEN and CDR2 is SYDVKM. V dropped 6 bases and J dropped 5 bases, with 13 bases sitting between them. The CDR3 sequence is CASRKQGTETQYF. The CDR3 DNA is TGTGCCAGCAGGAAACAGGGTACGGAGACCCAGTACTTC.

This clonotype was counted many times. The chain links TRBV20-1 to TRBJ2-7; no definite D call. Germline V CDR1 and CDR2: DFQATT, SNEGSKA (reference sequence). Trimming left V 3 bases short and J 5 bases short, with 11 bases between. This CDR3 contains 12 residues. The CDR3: CSASGGSNEQYF. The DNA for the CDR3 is TGCAGTGCTAGCGGCGGCAGCAACGAGCAGTACTTC.

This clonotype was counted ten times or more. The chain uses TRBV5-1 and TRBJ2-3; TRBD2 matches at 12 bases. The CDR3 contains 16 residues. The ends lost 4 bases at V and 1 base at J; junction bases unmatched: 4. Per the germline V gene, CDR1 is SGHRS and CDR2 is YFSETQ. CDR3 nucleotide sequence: TGCGCCAGCAGCCCCTGGACTAGCGGGGGCACAGATACGCAGTATTTT. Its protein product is CASSPWTSGGTDTQYF.

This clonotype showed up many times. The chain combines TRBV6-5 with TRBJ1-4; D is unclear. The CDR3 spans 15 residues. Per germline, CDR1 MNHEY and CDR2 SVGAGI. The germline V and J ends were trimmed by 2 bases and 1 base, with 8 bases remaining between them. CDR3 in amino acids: CASSYTGRTNEKLFF. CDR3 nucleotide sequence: TGTGCCAGCAGTTACACGGGCAGAACTAATGAAAAACTGTTTTTT.

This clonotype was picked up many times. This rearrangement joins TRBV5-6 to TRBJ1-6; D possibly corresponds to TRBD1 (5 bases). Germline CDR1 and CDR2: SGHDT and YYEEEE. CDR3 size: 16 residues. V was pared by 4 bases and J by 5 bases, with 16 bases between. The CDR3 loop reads CASSRRWGTDNSPLHF. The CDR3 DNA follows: TGTGCCAGCAGCCGAAGGTGGGGGACTGATAATTCACCCCTCCACTTT.

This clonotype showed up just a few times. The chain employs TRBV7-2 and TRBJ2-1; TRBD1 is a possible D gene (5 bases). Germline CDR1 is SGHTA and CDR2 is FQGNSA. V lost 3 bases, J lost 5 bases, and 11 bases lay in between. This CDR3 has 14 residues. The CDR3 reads CASSFRVGDNEQFF. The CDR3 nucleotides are TGTGCCAGCAGCTTCAGGGTAGGAGACAATGAGCAGTTCTTC.

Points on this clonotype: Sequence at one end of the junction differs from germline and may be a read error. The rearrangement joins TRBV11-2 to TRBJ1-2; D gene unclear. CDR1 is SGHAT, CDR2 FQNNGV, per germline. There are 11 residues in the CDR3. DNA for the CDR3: TGTGCCAGCAGCTTAGATCGGCGAGTGAGCTTC. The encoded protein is CASSLDRRVSF.

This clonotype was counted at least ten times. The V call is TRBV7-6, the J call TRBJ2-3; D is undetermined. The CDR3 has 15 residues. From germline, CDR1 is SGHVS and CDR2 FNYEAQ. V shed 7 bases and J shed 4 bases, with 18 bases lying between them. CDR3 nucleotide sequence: TGTGCCAGCACCCAACGTCCCGCCCAGGCAGATACGCAGTATTTT. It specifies CASTQRPAQADTQYF.

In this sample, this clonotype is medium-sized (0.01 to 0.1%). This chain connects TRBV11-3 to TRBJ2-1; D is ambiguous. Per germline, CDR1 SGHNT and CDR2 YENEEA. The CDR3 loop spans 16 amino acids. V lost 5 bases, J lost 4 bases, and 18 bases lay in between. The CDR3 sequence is CASSPPLRDLYNEQFF. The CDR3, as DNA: TGTGCCAGCAGCCCACCACTGCGTGACCTGTACAATGAGCAGTTCTTC.

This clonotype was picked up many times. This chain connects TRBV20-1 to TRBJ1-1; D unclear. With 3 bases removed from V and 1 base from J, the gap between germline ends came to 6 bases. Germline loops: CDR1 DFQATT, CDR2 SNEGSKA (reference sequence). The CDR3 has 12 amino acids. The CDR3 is CSASIPNTEAFF. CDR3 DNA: TGCAGTGCTAGTATCCCGAACACTGAAGCTTTCTTT.

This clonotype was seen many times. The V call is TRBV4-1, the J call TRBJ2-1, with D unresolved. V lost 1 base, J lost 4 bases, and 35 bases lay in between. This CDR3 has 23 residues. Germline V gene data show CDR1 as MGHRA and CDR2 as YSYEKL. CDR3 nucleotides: TGCGCCAGCAGCCAAGTTTCCGGGTTGCCTTCATTTTTGGGAACCCTGACTTACAATGAGCAGTTCTTC. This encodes CASSQVSGLPSFLGTLTYNEQFF.

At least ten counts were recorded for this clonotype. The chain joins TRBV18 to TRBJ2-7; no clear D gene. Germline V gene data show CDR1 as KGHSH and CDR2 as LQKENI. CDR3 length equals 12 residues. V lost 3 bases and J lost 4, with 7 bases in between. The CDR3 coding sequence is TGTGCCAGCTCACCTGCCCGGTACGAGCAGTACTTC. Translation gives CASSPARYEQYF. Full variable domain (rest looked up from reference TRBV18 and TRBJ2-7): NAGVMQNPRHLVRRRGQEARLRCSPMKGHSHVYWYRQLPEEGLKFMVYLQKENIIDESGMPKERFSAEFPKEGPSILRIQQVVRGDSAAYFCASSPARYEQYFGPGTRLTVT.

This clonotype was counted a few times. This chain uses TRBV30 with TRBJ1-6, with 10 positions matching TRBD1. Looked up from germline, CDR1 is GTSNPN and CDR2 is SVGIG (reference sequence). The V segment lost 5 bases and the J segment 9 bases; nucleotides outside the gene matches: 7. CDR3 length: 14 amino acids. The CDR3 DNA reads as TGTGCCTGGGACCAGACAGGGGGCGGTTCACCCCTCCACTTT. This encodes CAWDQTGGGSPLHF.

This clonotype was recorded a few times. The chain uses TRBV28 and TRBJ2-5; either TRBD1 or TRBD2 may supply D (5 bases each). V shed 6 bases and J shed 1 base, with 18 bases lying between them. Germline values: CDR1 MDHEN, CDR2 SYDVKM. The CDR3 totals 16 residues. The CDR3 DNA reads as TGTGCCAGCAGCCCCGGCGGAGTGGGACCCCAAGAGACCCAGTACTTC. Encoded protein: CASSPGGVGPQETQYF.

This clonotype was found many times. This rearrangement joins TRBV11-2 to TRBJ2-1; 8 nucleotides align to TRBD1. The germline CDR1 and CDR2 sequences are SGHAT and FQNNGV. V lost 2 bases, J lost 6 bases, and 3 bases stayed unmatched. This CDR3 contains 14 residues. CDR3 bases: TGTGCCAGCAGCTTAAACGGACAGGGCAATGAGCAGTTCTTC. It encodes CASSLNGQGNEQFF.

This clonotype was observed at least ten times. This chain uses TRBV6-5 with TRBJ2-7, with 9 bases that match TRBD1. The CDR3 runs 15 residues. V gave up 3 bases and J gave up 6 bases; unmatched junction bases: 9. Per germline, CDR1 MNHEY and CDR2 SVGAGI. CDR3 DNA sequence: TGTGCCAGCAGTTATGAGGGACAGGGAATTGCCGAGCAGTACTTC. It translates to CASSYEGQGIAEQYF.

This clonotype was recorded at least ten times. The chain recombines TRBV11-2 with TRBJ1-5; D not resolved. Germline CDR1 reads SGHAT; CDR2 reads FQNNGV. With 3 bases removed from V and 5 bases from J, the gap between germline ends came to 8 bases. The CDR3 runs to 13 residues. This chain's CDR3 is CASSFEHHQPQHF. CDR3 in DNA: TGTGCCAGCAGCTTCGAGCACCATCAGCCCCAGCATTTT.